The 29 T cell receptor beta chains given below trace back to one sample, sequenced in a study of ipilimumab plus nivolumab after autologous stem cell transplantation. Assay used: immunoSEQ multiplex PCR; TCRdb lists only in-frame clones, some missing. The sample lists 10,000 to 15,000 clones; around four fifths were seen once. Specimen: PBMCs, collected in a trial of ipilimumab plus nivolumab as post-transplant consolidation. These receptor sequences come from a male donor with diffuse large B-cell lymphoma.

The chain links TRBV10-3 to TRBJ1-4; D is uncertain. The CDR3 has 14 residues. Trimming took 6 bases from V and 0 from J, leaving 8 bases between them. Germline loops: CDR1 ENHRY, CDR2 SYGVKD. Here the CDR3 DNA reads TGTGCCATCAGAGACCAATCAACTAATGAAAAACTGTTTTTT. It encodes CAIRDQSTNEKLFF.

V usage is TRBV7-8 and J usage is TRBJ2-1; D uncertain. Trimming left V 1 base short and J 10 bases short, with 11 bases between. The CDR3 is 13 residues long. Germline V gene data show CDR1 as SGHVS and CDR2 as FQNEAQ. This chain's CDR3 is CASSLERFWEQFF. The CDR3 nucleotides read TGTGCCAGCAGCTTAGAGCGCTTCTGGGAGCAGTTCTTC.

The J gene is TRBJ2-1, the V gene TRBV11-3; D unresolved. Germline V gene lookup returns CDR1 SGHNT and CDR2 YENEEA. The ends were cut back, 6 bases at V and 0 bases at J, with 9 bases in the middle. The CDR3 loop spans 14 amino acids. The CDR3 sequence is CASRLDLSYNEQFF. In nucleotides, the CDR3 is TGTGCCAGCAGGCTAGATCTCTCCTACAATGAGCAGTTCTTC. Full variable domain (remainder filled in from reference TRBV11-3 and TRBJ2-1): EAGVVQSPRYKIIEKKQPVAFWCNPISGHNTLYWYLQNLGQGPELLIRYENEEAVDDSQLPKDRFSAERLKGVDSTLKIQPAELGDSAVYLCASRLDLSYNEQFFGPGTRLTVL.

The CDR3 is CAWTKTGGETQYF. The CDR3, as DNA: TGTGCCTGGACCAAGACAGGGGGAGAGACCCAGTACTTC. The chain couples TRBV30 to TRBJ2-5; 9 bases map to TRBD1. Trimming removed 4 bases from V and 4 bases from J; junction bases left unmatched: 4. The CDR3 spans 13 residues. Germline V gives CDR1 GTSNPN, CDR2 SVGIG (reference sequence).

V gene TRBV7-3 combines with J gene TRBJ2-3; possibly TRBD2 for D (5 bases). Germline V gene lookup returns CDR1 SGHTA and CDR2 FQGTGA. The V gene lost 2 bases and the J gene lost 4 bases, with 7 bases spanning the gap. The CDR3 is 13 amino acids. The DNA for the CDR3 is TGTGCCAGCAGCTTAGCAGCGGCAGATACGCAGTATTTT. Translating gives CASSLAAADTQYF.

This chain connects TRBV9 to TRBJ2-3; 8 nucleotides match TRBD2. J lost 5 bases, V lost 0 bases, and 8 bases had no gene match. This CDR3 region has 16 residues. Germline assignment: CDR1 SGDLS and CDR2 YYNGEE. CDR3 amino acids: CASSVDTGGQVDTQYF. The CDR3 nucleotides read TGTGCCAGCAGCGTAGATACGGGGGGGCAAGTAGATACGCAGTATTTT. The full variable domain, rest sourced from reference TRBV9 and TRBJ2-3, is DSGVTQTPKHLITATGQRVTLRCSPRSGDLSVYWYQQSLDQGLQFLIQYYNGEERAKGNILERFSAQQFPDLHSELNLSSLELGDSALYFCASSVDTGGQVDTQYFGPGTRLTVL.

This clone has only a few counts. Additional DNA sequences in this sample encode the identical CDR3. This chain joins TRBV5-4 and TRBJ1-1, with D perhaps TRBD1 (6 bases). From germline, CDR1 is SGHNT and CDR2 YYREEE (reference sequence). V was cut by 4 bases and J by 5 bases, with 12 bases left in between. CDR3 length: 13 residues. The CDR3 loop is CASSLQGGTEAFF. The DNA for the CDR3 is TGTGCCAGCAGCCTGCAAGGGGGTACTGAAGCTTTCTTT.

DNA for the CDR3: TGTGCCAGCAGCAAAAGTGCCCCCTCCCACCACGAGCAGTACTTC. This codes for CASSKSAPSHHEQYF. The chain has TRBV21-1 and TRBJ2-7. TRBV21-1 is termed a pseudogene. This CDR3 has 15 amino acids.

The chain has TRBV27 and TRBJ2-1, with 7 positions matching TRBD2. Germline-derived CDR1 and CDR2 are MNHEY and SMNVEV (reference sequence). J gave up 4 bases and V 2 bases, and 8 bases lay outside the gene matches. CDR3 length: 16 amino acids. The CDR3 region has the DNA TGTGCCAGCAGTTTAAGGTCGTCTAGCGGATACAATGAGCAGTTCTTC. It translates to CASSLRSSSGYNEQFF.

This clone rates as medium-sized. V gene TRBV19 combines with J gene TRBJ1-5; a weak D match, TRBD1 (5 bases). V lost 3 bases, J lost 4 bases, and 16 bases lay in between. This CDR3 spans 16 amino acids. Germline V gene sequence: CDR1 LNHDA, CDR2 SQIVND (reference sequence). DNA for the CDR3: TGTGCCAGTAGTATGTATACGTCGGCAGGGAATCAGCCCCAGCATTTT. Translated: CASSMYTSAGNQPQHF.

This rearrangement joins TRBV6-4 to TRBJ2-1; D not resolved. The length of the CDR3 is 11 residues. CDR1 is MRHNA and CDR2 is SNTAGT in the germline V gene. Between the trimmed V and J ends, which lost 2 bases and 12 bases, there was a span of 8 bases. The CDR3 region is CASSDGRAQFF. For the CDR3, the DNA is TGTGCCAGCAGTGACGGTAGGGCGCAGTTCTTC.

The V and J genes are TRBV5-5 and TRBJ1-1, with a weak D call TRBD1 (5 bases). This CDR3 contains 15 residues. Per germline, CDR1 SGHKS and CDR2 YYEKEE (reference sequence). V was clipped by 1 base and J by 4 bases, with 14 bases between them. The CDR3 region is CASSLRVFGGTEAFF. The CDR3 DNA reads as TGTGCCAGCAGCTTGAGGGTCTTCGGGGGCACTGAAGCTTTCTTT.

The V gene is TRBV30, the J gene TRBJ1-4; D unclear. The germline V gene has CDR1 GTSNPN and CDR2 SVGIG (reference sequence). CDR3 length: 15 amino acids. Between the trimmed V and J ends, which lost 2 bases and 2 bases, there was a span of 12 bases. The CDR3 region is CAWSSNSYTNEKLFF. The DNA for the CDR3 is TGTGCCTGGAGTAGTAACAGCTACACTAATGAAAAACTGTTTTTT.

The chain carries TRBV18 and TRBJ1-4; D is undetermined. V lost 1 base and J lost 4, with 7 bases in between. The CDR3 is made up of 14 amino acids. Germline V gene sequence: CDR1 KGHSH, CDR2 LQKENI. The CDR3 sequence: CASSPRGDNEKLFF. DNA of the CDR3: TGTGCCAGCTCACCACGGGGTGATAATGAAAAACTGTTTTTT.

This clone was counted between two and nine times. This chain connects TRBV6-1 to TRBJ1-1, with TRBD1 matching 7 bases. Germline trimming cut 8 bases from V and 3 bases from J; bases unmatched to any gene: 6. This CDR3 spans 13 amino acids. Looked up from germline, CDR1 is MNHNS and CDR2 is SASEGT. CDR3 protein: CASPFDRDTEAFF. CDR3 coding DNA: TGTGCCAGCCCGTTCGACAGGGACACTGAAGCTTTCTTT.

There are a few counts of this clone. The CDR3 reads CASGQGSYGYTF. DNA for the CDR3: TGCGCCAGCGGACAGGGGTCCTATGGCTACACCTTC. V is TRBV5-1 and J is TRBJ1-2, with TRBD1 identical over 9 bases. The CDR3 totals 12 residues. J was trimmed by 4 bases and V by 7 bases; bases with no gene match: 2. CDR1 and CDR2 (germline): SGHRS, YFSETQ.

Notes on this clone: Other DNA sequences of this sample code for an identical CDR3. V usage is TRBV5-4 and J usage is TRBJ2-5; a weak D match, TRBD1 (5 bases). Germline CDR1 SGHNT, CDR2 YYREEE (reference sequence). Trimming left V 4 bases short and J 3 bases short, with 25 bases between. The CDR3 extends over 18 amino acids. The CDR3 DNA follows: TGTGCCAGCAGCCAGAGTCCACCAGGGCGTGGAAGAGAAGAGACCCAGTACTTC. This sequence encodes CASSQSPPGRGREETQYF.

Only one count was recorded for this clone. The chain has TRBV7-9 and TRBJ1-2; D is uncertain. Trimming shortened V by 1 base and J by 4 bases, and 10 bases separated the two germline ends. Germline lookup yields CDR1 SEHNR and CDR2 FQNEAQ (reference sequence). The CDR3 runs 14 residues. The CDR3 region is CASSLEFQAYGYTF. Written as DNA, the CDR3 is TGTGCCAGCAGCTTAGAATTCCAGGCCTATGGCTACACCTTC.

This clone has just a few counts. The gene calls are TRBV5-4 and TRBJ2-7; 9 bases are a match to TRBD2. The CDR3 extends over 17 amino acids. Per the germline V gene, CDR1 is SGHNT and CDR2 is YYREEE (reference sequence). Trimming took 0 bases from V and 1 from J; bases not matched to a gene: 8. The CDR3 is CASSLEPPGLASYEQYF. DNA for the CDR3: TGTGCCAGCAGCTTGGAGCCCCCGGGACTAGCATCCTACGAGCAGTACTTC.

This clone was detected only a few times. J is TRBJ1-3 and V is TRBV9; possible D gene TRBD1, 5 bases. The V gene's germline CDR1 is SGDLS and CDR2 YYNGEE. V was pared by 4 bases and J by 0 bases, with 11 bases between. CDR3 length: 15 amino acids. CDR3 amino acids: CASSTRGGSGNTIYF. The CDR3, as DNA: TGTGCCAGCAGCACCCGGGGGGGCTCTGGAAACACCATATATTTT.

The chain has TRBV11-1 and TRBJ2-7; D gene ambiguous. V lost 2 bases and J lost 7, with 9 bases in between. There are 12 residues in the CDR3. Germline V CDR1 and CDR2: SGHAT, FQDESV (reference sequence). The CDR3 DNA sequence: TGTGCCAGCAGCTTACACCTCTCGGAGCAGTACTTC. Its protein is CASSLHLSEQYF.

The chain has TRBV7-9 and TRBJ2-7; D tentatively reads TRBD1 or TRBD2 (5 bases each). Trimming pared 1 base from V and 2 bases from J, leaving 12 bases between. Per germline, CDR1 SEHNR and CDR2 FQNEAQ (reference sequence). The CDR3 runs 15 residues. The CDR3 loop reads CASSLESRGAYEQYF. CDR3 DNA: TGTGCCAGCAGCTTAGAATCCAGAGGGGCCTACGAGCAGTACTTC.

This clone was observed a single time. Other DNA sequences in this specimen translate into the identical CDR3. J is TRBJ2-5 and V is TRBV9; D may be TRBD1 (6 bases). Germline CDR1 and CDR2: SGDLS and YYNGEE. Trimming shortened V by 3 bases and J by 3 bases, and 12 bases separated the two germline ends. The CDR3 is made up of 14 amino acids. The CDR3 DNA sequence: TGTGCCAGCAGCGAAGGACAGTACGAAGAGACCCAGTACTTC. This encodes CASSEGQYEETQYF.

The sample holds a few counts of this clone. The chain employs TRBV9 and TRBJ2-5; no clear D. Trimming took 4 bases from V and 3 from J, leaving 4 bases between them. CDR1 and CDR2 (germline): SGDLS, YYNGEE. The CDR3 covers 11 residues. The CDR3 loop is CASSIEETQYF. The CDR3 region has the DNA TGTGCCAGCAGCATAGAAGAGACCCAGTACTTC.

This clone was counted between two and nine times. CDR3 coding DNA: TGTGCCAGCAGTGCGGGGGGGATAAGGGCCGGGGAGCTGTTTTTT. As protein: CASSAGGIRAGELFF. The gene calls are TRBV6-6 and TRBJ2-2; 9 bases align to TRBD2. Germline assignment: CDR1 MNHNY and CDR2 SVGAGI (reference sequence). This CDR3 spans 15 amino acids. The V gene end was trimmed by 5 bases and the J gene end by 6 bases; junction bases not matched to a gene: 7.

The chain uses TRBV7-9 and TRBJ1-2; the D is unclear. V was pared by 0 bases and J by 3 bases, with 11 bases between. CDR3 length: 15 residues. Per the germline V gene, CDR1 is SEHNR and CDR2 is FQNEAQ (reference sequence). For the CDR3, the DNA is TGTGCCAGCAGCTTAGCCGGGTCTCCAGACTATGGCTACACCTTC. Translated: CASSLAGSPDYGYTF.

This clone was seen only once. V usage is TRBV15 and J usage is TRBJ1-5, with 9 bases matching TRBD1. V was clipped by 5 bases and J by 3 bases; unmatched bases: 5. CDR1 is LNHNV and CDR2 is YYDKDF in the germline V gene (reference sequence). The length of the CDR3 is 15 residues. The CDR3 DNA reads TGTGCCACCAGCGTGGACAGGGGTAACAATCAGCCCCAGCATTTT. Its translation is CATSVDRGNNQPQHF.

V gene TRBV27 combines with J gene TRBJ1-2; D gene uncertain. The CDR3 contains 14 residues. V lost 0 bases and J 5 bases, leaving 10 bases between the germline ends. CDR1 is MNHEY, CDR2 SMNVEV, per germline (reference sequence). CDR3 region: CASSLSPTAYGYTF. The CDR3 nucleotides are TGTGCCAGCAGTTTATCTCCGACGGCTTATGGCTACACCTTC.

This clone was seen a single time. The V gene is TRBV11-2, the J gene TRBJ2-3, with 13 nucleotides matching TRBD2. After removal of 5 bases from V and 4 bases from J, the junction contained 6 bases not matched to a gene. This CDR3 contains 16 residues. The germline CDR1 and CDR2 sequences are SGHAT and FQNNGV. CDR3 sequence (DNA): TGTGCCAGCAGCACCCGGACTAGCGGGAGACCAGATACGCAGTATTTT. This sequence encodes CASSTRTSGRPDTQYF.